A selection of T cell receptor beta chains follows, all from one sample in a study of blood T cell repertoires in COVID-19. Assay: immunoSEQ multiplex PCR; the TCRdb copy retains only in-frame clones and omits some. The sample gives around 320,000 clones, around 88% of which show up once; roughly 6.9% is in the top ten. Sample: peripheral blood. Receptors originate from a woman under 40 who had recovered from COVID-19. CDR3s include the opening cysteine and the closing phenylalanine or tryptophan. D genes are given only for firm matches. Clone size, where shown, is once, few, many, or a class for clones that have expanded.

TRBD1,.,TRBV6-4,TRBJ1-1,CASSDYEGAKAFF,TGTGCCAGCAGTGACTACGAGGGGGCAAAAGCTTTCTTT
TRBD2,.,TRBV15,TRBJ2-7,CATSRGLEEQYF,TGTGCCACCAGCAGGGGACTAGAGGAGCAGTACTTC
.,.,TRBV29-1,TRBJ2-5,CSVEGWQGGPNQETQYF,TGCAGCGTTGAAGGGTGGCAGGGTGGCCCTAACCAAGAGACCCAGTACTTC
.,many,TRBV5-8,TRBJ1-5,CASSLQGFSNQPQHF,TGTGCCAGCAGCTTGCAGGGGTTTAGCAATCAGCCCCAGCATTTT
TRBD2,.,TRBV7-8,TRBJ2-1,CASSLDIAGSQFF,TGTGCCAGCAGCTTAGATATAGCGGGGTCGCAGTTCTTC
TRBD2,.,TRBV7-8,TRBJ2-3,CATGTSGVSFTDTQYF,TGTGCCACCGGGACTAGCGGGGTTTCCTTCACAGATACGCAGTATTTT
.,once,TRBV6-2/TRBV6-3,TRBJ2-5,CASSSDTQETQYF,TGTGCCAGCAGCAGTGACACCCAAGAGACCCAGTACTTC
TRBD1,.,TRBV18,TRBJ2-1,CASSPLRQGLYNEQFF,TGTGCCAGCTCACCACTCAGACAGGGCCTATACAATGAGCAGTTCTTC
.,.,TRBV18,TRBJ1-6,CASSPSDSFDSPLHF,TGTGCCAGCTCACCCTCCGACAGCTTCGATTCACCCCTCCACTTT
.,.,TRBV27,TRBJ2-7,CASRRTGGTFYEQYF,TGTGCCAGCAGACGCACCGGAGGGACTTTCTACGAGCAGTACTTC
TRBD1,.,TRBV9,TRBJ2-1,CASSIDRGRNEQFF,TGTGCCAGCAGCATAGACAGGGGGCGCAATGAGCAGTTCTTC
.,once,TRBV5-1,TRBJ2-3,CASSSAGQSDTQYF,TGCGCCAGCAGCTCAGCTGGGCAGTCAGATACGCAGTATTTT
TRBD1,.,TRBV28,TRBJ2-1,CASRQGQGMKGNNEQFF,TGTGCCAGCAGACAAGGACAGGGGATGAAAGGGAACAATGAGCAGTTCTTC
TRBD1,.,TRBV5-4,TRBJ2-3,CASRNTGATDTQYF,TGTGCCAGCAGGAATACAGGGGCCACAGATACGCAGTATTTT
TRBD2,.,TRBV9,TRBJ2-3,CASSQRGGTDTQYF,TGTGCCAGCAGCCAGCGGGGGGGCACAGATACGCAGTATTTT
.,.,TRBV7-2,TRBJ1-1,CASSLFGGGTEAFF,TGTGCCAGCAGCTTATTCGGGGGAGGCACTGAAGCTTTCTTT
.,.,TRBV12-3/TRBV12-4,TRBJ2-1,CASSPGAGYEQFF,TGTGCCAGCAGCCCAGGGGCAGGGTATGAGCAGTTCTTC
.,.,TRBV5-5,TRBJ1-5,CASSFRGAEKPQHF,TGTGCCAGCAGCTTTCGGGGGGCCGAGAAGCCCCAGCATTTT
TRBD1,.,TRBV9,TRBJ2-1,CASSRGRPGTGAYNEQFF,TGTGCCAGCAGCCGCGGACGGCCCGGGACAGGGGCCTACAATGAGCAGTTCTTC
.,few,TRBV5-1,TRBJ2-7,CASSLRQGLSYEQYF,TGCGCCAGCAGCTTGAGGCAGGGGTTGTCCTACGAGCAGTACTTC
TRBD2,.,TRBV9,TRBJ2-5,CASTPPGGQETQYF,TGTGCCAGCACCCCACCGGGGGGGCAAGAGACCCAGTACTTC
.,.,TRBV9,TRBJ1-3,CASSVRGSGNTIYF,TGTGCCAGCAGCGTAAGGGGATCTGGAAACACCATATATTTT
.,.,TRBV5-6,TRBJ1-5,CASSSGQRQGEPQHF,TGTGCCAGCAGCTCGGGCCAGCGACAAGGGGAGCCCCAGCATTTT
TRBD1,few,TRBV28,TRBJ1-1,CASRTGLGEAFF,TGTGCCAGCAGGACAGGGTTAGGTGAAGCTTTCTTT
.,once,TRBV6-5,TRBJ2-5,CASSYQGETQYF,TGTGCCAGCAGTTACCAGGGAGAGACCCAGTACTTC
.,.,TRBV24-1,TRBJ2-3,CATSDPGQQDRDTQYF,TGTGCCACCAGTGACCCCGGACAGCAAGATAGAGATACGCAGTATTTT
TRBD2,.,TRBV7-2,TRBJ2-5,CASSFSSGTSGGRWETQYF,TGTGCCAGCAGCTTTTCCAGCGGGACTAGCGGGGGGCGGTGGGAGACCCAGTACTTC
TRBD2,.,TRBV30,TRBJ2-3,CAWTLAGGGATDTQYF,TGTGCCTGGACTCTCGCAGGCGGGGGGGCCACAGATACGCAGTATTTT
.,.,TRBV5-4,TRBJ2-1,CASIRDARSYNEQFF,TGTGCCAGCATCAGGGATGCCCGCTCCTACAATGAGCAGTTCTTC
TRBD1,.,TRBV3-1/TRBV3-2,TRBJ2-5,CASSQDPQGGGETQYF,TGTGCCAGCAGCCAAGATCCCCAAGGGGGCGGGGAGACCCAGTACTTC
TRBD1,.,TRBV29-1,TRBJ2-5,CSVVAGGDPRTQYF,TGCAGCGTTGTGGCAGGGGGCGACCCACGGACCCAGTACTTC
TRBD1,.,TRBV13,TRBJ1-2,CASSQYRGYGYTF,TGTGCCAGCAGCCAATACAGGGGCTATGGCTACACCTTC
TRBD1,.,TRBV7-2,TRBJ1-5,CASSRGQGVNSNQPQHF,TGTGCCAGCAGCAGGGGACAGGGGGTCAATAGCAATCAGCCCCAGCATTTT
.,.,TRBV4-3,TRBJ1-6,CASSQDEAVYSPLHF,TGCGCCAGCAGCCAAGACGAAGCCGTTTATTCACCCCTCCACTTT
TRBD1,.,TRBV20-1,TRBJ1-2,CSAKGARGYTF,TGCAGTGCTAAGGGGGCGCGCGGCTACACCTTC
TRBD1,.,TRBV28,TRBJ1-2,CASSTLTGPANYGYTF,TGTGCCAGCAGTACCCTGACAGGGCCAGCTAACTATGGCTACACCTTC
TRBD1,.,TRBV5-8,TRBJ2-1,CASSLGQGVFGDEQFF,TGTGCCAGCAGCTTGGGACAGGGGGTTTTTGGCGATGAGCAGTTCTTC
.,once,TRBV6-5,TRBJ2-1,CASSHKIRGSEQFF,TGTGCCAGCAGTCATAAGATCAGGGGATCTGAGCAGTTCTTC
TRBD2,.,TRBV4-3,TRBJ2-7,CASSLTTSGAYEQYF,TGCGCCAGCAGTCTAACGACTAGCGGGGCCTACGAGCAGTACTTC
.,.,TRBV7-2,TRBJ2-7,CASSPGDPYHYEQYF,TGTGCCAGCAGCCCGGGGGACCCATACCACTACGAGCAGTACTTC
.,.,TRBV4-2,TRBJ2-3,CASSQDPLVASSTDTQYF,TGTGCCAGCAGCCAAGATCCCCTGGTGGCTAGTTCCACAGATACGCAGTATTTT
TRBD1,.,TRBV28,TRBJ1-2,CASSLGQENYGYTF,TGTGCCAGCAGTTTAGGACAGGAAAACTATGGCTACACCTTC
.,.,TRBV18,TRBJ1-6,CASSPPGQRSPLHF,TGTGCCAGCTCACCTCCAGGACAGCGATCACCCCTCCACTTT
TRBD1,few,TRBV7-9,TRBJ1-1,CASSLDREYEAFF,TGTGCCAGCAGCCTCGACAGGGAGTATGAAGCTTTCTTT
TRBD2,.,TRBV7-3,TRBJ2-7,CASSPPGTSGGEQYF,TGTGCCAGCAGCCCTCCCGGGACTAGCGGGGGCGAGCAGTACTTC
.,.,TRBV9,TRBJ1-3,CASSVDRSGNTIYF,TGTGCCAGCAGCGTAGACAGATCTGGAAACACCATATATTTT
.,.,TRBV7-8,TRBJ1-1,CASSLEQGLSEAFF,TGTGCCAGCAGCTTAGAGCAGGGATTATCTGAAGCTTTCTTT
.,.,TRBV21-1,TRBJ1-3,CATRRQGLNGNTIYF,TGTGCCACCCGTAGACAGGGTTTGAATGGAAACACCATATATTTT
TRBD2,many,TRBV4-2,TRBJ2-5,CASSQDEGGAGGVGETQYF,TGTGCCAGCAGCCAAGACGAGGGTGGAGCGGGGGGGGTCGGAGAGACCCAGTACTTC
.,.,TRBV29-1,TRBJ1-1,CSVENTAFSEAFF,TGCAGCGTTGAAAACACAGCCTTTTCTGAAGCTTTCTTT